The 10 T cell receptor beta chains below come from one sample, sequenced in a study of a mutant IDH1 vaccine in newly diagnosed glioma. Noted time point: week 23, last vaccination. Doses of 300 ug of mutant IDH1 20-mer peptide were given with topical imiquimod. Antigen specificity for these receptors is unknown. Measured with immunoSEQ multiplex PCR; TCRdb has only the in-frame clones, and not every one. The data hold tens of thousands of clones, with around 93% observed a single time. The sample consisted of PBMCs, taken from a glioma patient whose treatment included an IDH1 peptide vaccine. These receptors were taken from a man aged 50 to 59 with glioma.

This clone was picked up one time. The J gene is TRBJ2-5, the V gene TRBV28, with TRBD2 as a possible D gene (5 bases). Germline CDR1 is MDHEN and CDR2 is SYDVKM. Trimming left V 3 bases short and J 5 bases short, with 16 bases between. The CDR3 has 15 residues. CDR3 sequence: CASSFSRLPGETQYF. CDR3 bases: TGTGCCAGCAGTTTTTCGCGGCTTCCGGGGGAGACCCAGTACTTC.

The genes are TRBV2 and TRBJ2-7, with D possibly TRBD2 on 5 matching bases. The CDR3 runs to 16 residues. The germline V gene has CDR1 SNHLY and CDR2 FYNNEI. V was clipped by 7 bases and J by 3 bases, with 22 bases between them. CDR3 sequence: CASIIEGYSSDYEQYF. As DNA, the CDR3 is TGTGCCAGCATAATAGAGGGTTACAGCTCGGACTACGAGCAGTACTTC.

In DNA form, the CDR3 reads TGTGCCAGTAGTATGGGGACCTACGAGCAGTACTTC. This sequence encodes CASSMGTYEQYF. The gene calls are TRBV19 and TRBJ2-7; D is unresolved. CDR1 is LNHDA and CDR2 is SQIVND in the germline V gene (reference sequence). CDR3 length equals 12 residues. Trimming took off 3 bases at V and 2 bases at J, with 5 bases between the two ends.

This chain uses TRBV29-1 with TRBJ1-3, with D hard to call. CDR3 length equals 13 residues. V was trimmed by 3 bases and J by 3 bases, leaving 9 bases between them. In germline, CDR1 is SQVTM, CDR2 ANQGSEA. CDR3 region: CSVDLLRGNTIYF. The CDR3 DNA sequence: TGCAGCGTTGATCTCCTGCGTGGAAACACCATATATTTT.

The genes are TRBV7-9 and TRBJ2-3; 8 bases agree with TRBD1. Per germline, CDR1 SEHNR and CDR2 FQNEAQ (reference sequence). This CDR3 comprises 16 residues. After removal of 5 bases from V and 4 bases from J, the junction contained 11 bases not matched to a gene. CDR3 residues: CASSPRTGTAADTQYF. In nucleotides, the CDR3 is TGTGCCAGCAGCCCCAGGACAGGGACAGCCGCAGATACGCAGTATTTT.

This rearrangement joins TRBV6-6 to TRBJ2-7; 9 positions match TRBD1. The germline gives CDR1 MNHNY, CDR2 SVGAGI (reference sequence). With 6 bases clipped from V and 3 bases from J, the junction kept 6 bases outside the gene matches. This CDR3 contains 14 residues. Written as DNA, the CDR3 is TGTGCCAGCAGCCAGAGACAGGGGGACTACGAGCAGTACTTC. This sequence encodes CASSQRQGDYEQYF.

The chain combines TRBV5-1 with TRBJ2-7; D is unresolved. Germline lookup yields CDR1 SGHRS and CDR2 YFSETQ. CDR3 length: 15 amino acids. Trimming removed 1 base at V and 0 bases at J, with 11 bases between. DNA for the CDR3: TGCGCCAGCAGCTTGAGCCAGGCAGCCTCCTACGAGCAGTACTTC. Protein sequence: CASSLSQAASYEQYF.

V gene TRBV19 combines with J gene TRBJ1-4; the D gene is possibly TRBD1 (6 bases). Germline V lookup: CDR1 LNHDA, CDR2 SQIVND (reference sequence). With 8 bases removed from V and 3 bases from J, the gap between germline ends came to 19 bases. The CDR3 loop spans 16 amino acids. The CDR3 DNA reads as TGTGCCAGTCGAAATAACAGGGCGGTGGCTAATGAAAAACTGTTTTTT. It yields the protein CASRNNRAVANEKLFF.

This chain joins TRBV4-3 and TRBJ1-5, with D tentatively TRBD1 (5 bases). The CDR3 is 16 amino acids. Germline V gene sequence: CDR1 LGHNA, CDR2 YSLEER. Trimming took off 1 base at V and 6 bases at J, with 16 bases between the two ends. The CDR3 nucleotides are TGCGCCAGCAGCCAAGCTTGGCAGGGTGTCAGTCAGCCCCAGCATTTT. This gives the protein CASSQAWQGVSQPQHF.

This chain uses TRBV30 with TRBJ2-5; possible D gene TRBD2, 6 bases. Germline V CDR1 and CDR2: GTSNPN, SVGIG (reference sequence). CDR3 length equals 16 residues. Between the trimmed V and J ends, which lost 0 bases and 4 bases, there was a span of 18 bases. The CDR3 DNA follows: TGTGCCTGGAGTGTACTTGCGGGGTCGATGGGAGAGACCCAGTACTTC. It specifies CAWSVLAGSMGETQYF.